These T cell receptor beta chains were read from a single sample in a study of blood T cell repertoires in COVID-19. Here immunoSEQ multiplex PCR was the method, and the copy in TCRdb shows in-frame clones only, minus some. The table shows roughly 230,000 clones, with about 86% occurring only once. Specimen: peripheral blood. These receptors came from a man over 45 with active or convalescent COVID-19. Both conserved end residues are part of each CDR3. The D gene is left open where the match is weak. Clone size is not always given. Where it is, it says once, few, many or a class for expanded clones.

V gene	D gene	J gene	clone size	CDR3 DNA	CDR3 protein
TRBV15	TRBD1	TRBJ1-4	once	TGTGCCACCAGCACCCCGGACAGGGGGGAAAAACTGTTTTTT	CATSTPDRGEKLFF
TRBV19	TRBD1	TRBJ1-3	NA	TGTGCCAGTAGTATTGGCAGGGGGATAGAAAGCTCTGGAAACACCATATATTTT	CASSIGRGIESSGNTIYF
TRBV5-1	NA	TRBJ2-3	once	TGCGCCAGCAGCTTGGTTGGCGGGGGCCTCACAGATACGCAGTATTTT	CASSLVGGGLTDTQYF
TRBV6-2/TRBV6-3	NA	TRBJ1-5	NA	TGTGCCAGCAGCGTCAGGACCGGAAAGGGGGATCAGCCCCAGCATTTT	CASSVRTGKGDQPQHF
TRBV9	TRBD2	TRBJ2-2	NA	TGTGCCAGCAGCGCGACGACTAGCGGGGTTGAGGTCGGGGAGCTGTTTTTT	CASSATTSGVEVGELFF
TRBV28	NA	TRBJ1-1	NA	TGTGCCAGCAGTTTAATCGGGGGGAACACTGAAGCTTTCTTT	CASSLIGGNTEAFF
TRBV7-9	TRBD2	TRBJ2-7	NA	TGTGCCAGCAGCTTAGGCGGGGGGGCAGGGTACGAGCAGTACTTC	CASSLGGGAGYEQYF
TRBV19	NA	TRBJ1-4	NA	TGTGCCAGTACCCTGGGGAGGGCTAATGAAAAACTGTTTTTT	CASTLGRANEKLFF
TRBV24-1	TRBD1	TRBJ2-7	NA	TGTGCCACCAGTGACACCTCGGGACAGAGCTACGAGCAGTACTTC	CATSDTSGQSYEQYF
TRBV28	NA	TRBJ2-5	NA	TGTGCCAGCAGTTTCCCGACTACCCGCGCGGCCCAGTACTTC	CASSFPTTRAAQYF
TRBV10-3	TRBD2	TRBJ2-1	NA	TGTGCCATCAGTGATTTTGGACTAGCGGTCTACAATGAGCAGTTCTTC	CAISDFGLAVYNEQFF
TRBV4-1	TRBD1	TRBJ2-2	NA	TGCGCCAGCAGCCATCGGACAGGGAACACCGGGGAGCTGTTTTTT	CASSHRTGNTGELFF
TRBV15	NA	TRBJ1-5	NA	TGTGCCACCAGCAGCCAATCAAATCAGCCCCAGCATTTT	CATSSQSNQPQHF
TRBV6-5	TRBD1	TRBJ2-7	NA	TGTGCCAGCAGTTACATTTCGGGACAGGGGGCGGGGGAGCAGTACTTC	CASSYISGQGAGEQYF